These T cell receptor beta chains were read from a single sample in a study of vaccination effects on CD4 cells after COVID-19. What these receptors recognize is not known. The table came from immunoSEQ multiplex PCR; TCRdb's copy has only in-frame clones and leaves some out. The table has 62,000 or so clones, roughly 80% seen once. Source: CD4+ T cells from PBMCs cultured with SARS-CoV-2 spike peptides, taken before COVID-19 vaccination. The receptor source for this set is a human donor who received a COVID-19 vaccine. Both conserved end residues are part of each CDR3. The order of the fields is D gene, CDR3 length, V gene, clone size, J gene, CDR3 DNA, CDR3 protein. A D gene is named only where the DNA matches it firmly. Only some rows state a clone size, as once, few, many or a class for expanded clones.

NA	14	TRBV27	once	TRBJ1-1	TGTGCCAGCAGAAGAGGCTGGGATGGCACTGAAGCTTTCTTT	CASRRGWDGTEAFF
NA	13	TRBV30	NA	TRBJ1-1	TGTGCCTGGGATACACGTACCCACACTGAAGCTTTCTTT	CAWDTRTHTEAFF
NA	15	TRBV7-2	NA	TRBJ2-1	TGTGCCAGCAGCCCCGGACTGACTTCCTACAATGAGCAGTTCTTC	CASSPGLTSYNEQFF
TRBD1	14	TRBV6-5	few	TRBJ1-5	TGTGCCAGCAGGGACAGGGACCTATGGCAGCCCCAGCATTTT	CASRDRDLWQPQHF
NA	14	TRBV6-2/TRBV6-3	NA	TRBJ2-5	TGTGCCAGCAGCCCTACCGGGAAGAAAGAGACCCAGTACTTC	CASSPTGKKETQYF
TRBD1	14	TRBV19	NA	TRBJ2-2	TGTGCCAGTTGGGACAGGGGAGACACCGGGGAGCTGTTTTTT	CASWDRGDTGELFF
NA	14	TRBV27	NA	TRBJ2-1	TGTGCCAGCGCAAGGGGTGGGCGGTCGAATGAGCAGTTCTTC	CASARGGRSNEQFF
TRBD2	16	TRBV5-5	NA	TRBJ2-5	TGTGCCAGCAGCTTGGCCGGGGAGGGGCCCCAAGAGACCCAGTACTTC	CASSLAGEGPQETQYF
TRBD1	17	TRBV5-1	NA	TRBJ2-2	TGCGCCAGCAGCATGTGGACAGGGTCCTTGAACACCGGGGAGCTGTTTTTT	CASSMWTGSLNTGELFF
NA	13	TRBV12-3/TRBV12-4	NA	TRBJ1-5	TGTGCCAGCAGTTTTGGGGGTGGACAGCCCCAGCATTTT	CASSFGGGQPQHF
NA	14	TRBV30	NA	TRBJ2-3	TGTGCCTGGAGTGTGGGCTACACGGCCGATACGCAGTATTTT	CAWSVGYTADTQYF
NA	16	TRBV2	NA	TRBJ1-1	TGTGCCAGCAGTGAAGCTATGCAGACTGTGAACACTGAAGCTTTCTTT	CASSEAMQTVNTEAFF
TRBD2	15	TRBV15	NA	TRBJ2-1	TGTGCCACCAGCCCGCGGGGGGGCGTCTCACATGAGCAGTTCTTC	CATSPRGGVSHEQFF
TRBD1	17	TRBV18	NA	TRBJ1-1	TGTGCCAGCTCACTACTGCCCGGGACAGGGGCTTTCACTGAAGCTTTCTTT	CASSLLPGTGAFTEAFF
NA	16	TRBV6-5	once	TRBJ1-3	TGTGCCAGCAGTTATTATGGGGGGCGTTTTGGAAACACCATATATTTT	CASSYYGGRFGNTIYF
NA	15	TRBV5-1	NA	TRBJ1-5	TGCGCCAGCAGCTTGGATATAGGGGGGGGTCAGCCCCAGCATTTT	CASSLDIGGGQPQHF
TRBD2	17	TRBV5-1	NA	TRBJ2-1	TGCGCCAGCAGCACTCCCTCGGGGGGGAGCTCCTACAATGAGCAGTTCTTC	CASSTPSGGSSYNEQFF
TRBD1	14	TRBV9	NA	TRBJ2-6	TGTGCCAGCAGCGTAAGACAGGGAGACAACGTCCTGACTTTC	CASSVRQGDNVLTF
NA	13	TRBV7-6	NA	TRBJ2-2	TGTGCCAGCAGCAAAATCGGCGCCGGGGAGCTGTTTTTT	CASSKIGAGELFF
NA	15	TRBV4-1	NA	TRBJ2-4	TGCGCCAGCAGCCACCTTGGGGCGCAGGCGAACATTCAGTACTTC	CASSHLGAQANIQYF
NA	14	TRBV10-1	few	TRBJ1-5	TGCGCCAGCAGTGAATCCGGGATCGGGCAGCCCCAGCATTTT	CASSESGIGQPQHF
NA	16	TRBV11-2	NA	TRBJ2-2	TGTGCCAGCAGCCTAATTAGCGGCTCGAACACCGGGGAGCTGTTTTTT	CASSLISGSNTGELFF
TRBD2	16	TRBV5-1	once	TRBJ2-5	TGCGCCAGCAGCTTGGGGGGGACTAGCGGCCAAGAGACCCAGTACTTC	CASSLGGTSGQETQYF
NA	12	TRBV19	NA	TRBJ1-1	TGTGCCAGTAGTAGAACAGGGTCTGAAGCTTTCTTT	CASSRTGSEAFF
TRBD1	14	TRBV7-9	NA	TRBJ2-2	TGTGCCAGCAGCCCACCGGGACAGGGTATCGGGCTGTTTTTT	CASSPPGQGIGLFF
TRBD2	15	TRBV6-2/TRBV6-3	NA	TRBJ2-1	TGTGCCAGCAGTCCACGGACTAGCGGAGGAATTGTTCAGTTCTTC	CASSPRTSGGIVQFF
NA	14	TRBV7-2	NA	TRBJ1-1	TGTGCCAGCAGTTCTCCAAGGGTGGAGACTGAAGCTTTCTTT	CASSSPRVETEAFF
NA	15	TRBV9	NA	TRBJ1-1	TGTGCCAGCAGCCCGAGACACCTTTCGAACACTGAAGCTTTCTTT	CASSPRHLSNTEAFF
TRBD1	14	TRBV18	NA	TRBJ2-2	TGTGCCAGCCACCGGACAGGGGGCACCGGGGAGCTGTTTTTT	CASHRTGGTGELFF
NA	13	TRBV9	NA	TRBJ2-3	TGTGCCAGCAGCGTATCCCTAGCAGATACGCAGTATTTT	CASSVSLADTQYF
NA	15	TRBV19	few	TRBJ2-2	TGTGCCAGTAGTATACAGGGTTTAGACACCGGGGAGCTGTTTTTT	CASSIQGLDTGELFF
NA	16	TRBV19	once	TRBJ1-5	TGTGCCAGTAGTATCCGAGCGGGCATTAGCAATCAGCCCCAGCATTTT	CASSIRAGISNQPQHF
NA	14	TRBV6-5	NA	TRBJ1-2	TGTGCCAGCAAAACGGCAGGATCTTTAGGGGGCTACACCTTC	CASKTAGSLGGYTF
TRBD1	16	TRBV30	NA	TRBJ1-3	TGTGCCTGGAGTCGGGGACAGTTAATCTCTGGAAACACCATATATTTT	CAWSRGQLISGNTIYF
NA	13	TRBV28	NA	TRBJ1-2	TGTGCCAGCAGGCCGGGCGCAAACTATGGCTACACCTTC	CASRPGANYGYTF
TRBD1	19	TRBV19	NA	TRBJ1-4	TGTGCCAGTACCAGAATTTGGGGACAGGGGGGGCCAACTAATGAAAAACTGTTTTTT	CASTRIWGQGGPTNEKLFF
NA	16	TRBV24-1	NA	TRBJ2-3	TGTGCCACCAGTGATTTTGTTGCAGGGCAAACAGATACGCAGTATTTT	CATSDFVAGQTDTQYF
TRBD1	13	TRBV2	NA	TRBJ2-1	TGTGCCAGCAGTGGAGACAGGGATACTGAGCAGTTCTTC	CASSGDRDTEQFF
NA	13	TRBV28	NA	TRBJ1-3	TGTGCCAGCAGTTTATACCAGCTAAACACCATATATTTT	CASSLYQLNTIYF